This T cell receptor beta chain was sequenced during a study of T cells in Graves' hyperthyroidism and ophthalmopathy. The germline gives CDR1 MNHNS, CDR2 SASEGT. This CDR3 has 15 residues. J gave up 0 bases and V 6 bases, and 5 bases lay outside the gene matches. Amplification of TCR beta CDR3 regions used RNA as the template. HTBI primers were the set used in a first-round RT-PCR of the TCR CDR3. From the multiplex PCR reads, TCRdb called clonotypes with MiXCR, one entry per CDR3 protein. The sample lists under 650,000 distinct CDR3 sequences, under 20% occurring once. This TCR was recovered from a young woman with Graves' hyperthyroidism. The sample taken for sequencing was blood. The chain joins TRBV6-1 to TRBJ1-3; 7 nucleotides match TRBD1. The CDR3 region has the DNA TGTGCCAGCAGGACAGGGCCGAGCTCTGGAAACACCATATATTTT. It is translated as CASRTGPSSGNTIYF.